A selection of T cell receptor beta chains follows, all from one sample in a study of a mutant IDH1 vaccine in newly diagnosed glioma. Their recognized antigens are unknown. The protocol was immunoSEQ multiplex PCR, while the TCRdb copy is restricted to in-frame clones and leaves out a portion. In the table there are about 32,000 clones, roughly three quarters of which are singletons. The source material was PBMCs, sampled from a glioma patient whose treatment included an IDH1 peptide vaccine. Every receptor here comes from a man aged 25 to 40 with glioma. The CDR3 runs from the conserved cysteine through the conserved F or W. The D gene is left open where the match is weak. Clone size, where shown, is once, few, many, or a class for clones that have expanded.

CDR3 length,clone size,J gene,V gene,D gene,CDR3 DNA,CDR3 protein
15,-,TRBJ2-7,TRBV30,TRBD2,TGTGCCTGGCTGGCACGGAGCGGGAGCTCCTACGAGCAGTACTTC,CAWLARSGSSYEQYF
14,once,TRBJ1-4,TRBV11-2,-,TGTGCCAGCAGCTTTAGCCCTGAGAGTGAAAAACTGTTTTTT,CASSFSPESEKLFF
15,-,TRBJ2-7,TRBV19,-,TGTGCCAGTAGTATCTCCGAGGGGCCAACCTACGAGCAGTACTTC,CASSISEGPTYEQYF
13,-,TRBJ1-4,TRBV7-2,-,TGTGCCAGCAGCTCCCCCTTTAATGAAAAACTGTTTTTT,CASSSPFNEKLFF
16,-,TRBJ2-7,TRBV5-8,-,TGTGCCAGCAGCTTGGATGGGGACCGGGAGAGTTACGAGCAGTACTTC,CASSLDGDRESYEQYF
17,few,TRBJ2-7,TRBV5-4,TRBD2,TGTGCCAGCAGCCCCGGGGGACTAGCGGGAGGGGGGTACGAGCAGTACTTC,CASSPGGLAGGGYEQYF
15,few,TRBJ2-3,TRBV7-3,-,TGTGCCAGCAGCCCTACTTCTCCGCGGGGAGATACGCAGTATTTT,CASSPTSPRGDTQYF
12,once,TRBJ2-7,TRBV29-1,-,TGCAGCGTCGGTACAGGAGCCTACGAGCAGTACTTC,CSVGTGAYEQYF
16,-,TRBJ2-3,TRBV5-1,TRBD2,TGCGCCAGCCAACCCATACTAGCGGGAGGCACAGATACGCAGTATTTT,CASQPILAGGTDTQYF
15,-,TRBJ2-3,TRBV18,TRBD2,TGTGCCAGCTCCCTTACTAGCGGGCTGGAAGATACGCAGTATTTT,CASSLTSGLEDTQYF
12,-,TRBJ2-7,TRBV30,TRBD2,TGTGCCTCGGAGCGGGAGGGCTACGAGCAGTACTTC,CASEREGYEQYF
11,-,TRBJ2-2,TRBV4-2,-,TGTGCCAGCAGCCAAGCGGAGGAGCTGTTTTTT,CASSQAEELFF
15,-,TRBJ2-7,TRBV27,-,TGTGCCAGCAGTTTAGGGGCCACAGGGTTTGGGGAGCAGTACTTC,CASSLGATGFGEQYF
16,-,TRBJ2-7,TRBV21-1,-,TGTGCCAGCAGCAAAGAGAAGCTAGCGGGAGGCTACGAGCAGTACTTC,CASSKEKLAGGYEQYF
15,-,TRBJ2-7,TRBV27,TRBD1,TGTGCCAGCAGTTTGGGGGGGACAGGGGCAAAGCCGCAGTACTTC,CASSLGGTGAKPQYF
17,-,TRBJ2-4,TRBV4-1,-,TGCGCCAGCAGCCAAGCGCTAGCATCCACTATTTTGAACATTCAGTACTTC,CASSQALASTILNIQYF
14,-,TRBJ2-5,TRBV2,-,TGTGCCAGCAGTGGCACAGGGATCCAAGAGACCCAGTACTTC,CASSGTGIQETQYF
14,once,TRBJ2-7,TRBV7-9,-,TGTGCCAGCACGCAAGTCCCCGGGGGCTACGAGCAGTACTTC,CASTQVPGGYEQYF
14,-,TRBJ1-1,TRBV28,TRBD1,TGTGCCAGCAGACAACAGGGGAGAGGGGCTGAAGCTTTCTTT,CASRQQGRGAEAFF
11,few,TRBJ1-4,TRBV10-3,-,TGTGCCATCTCACGGGGTGAAAAACTGTTTTTT,CAISRGEKLFF
14,-,TRBJ2-3,TRBV5-4,-,TGTGCCAGCAGCTGGACCACTAGCACAGATACGCAGTATTTT,CASSWTTSTDTQYF
12,-,TRBJ2-4,TRBV29-1,-,TGCAGCGTGGGGGATGGAGGAAACATTCAGTACTTC,CSVGDGGNIQYF
15,-,TRBJ2-7,TRBV30,TRBD1,TGTGCCTGGAGACGGAGACAGGGCCGTTCCTACGAGCAGTACTTC,CAWRRRQGRSYEQYF
15,-,TRBJ2-1,TRBV29-1,TRBD2,TGCAGCGTTGTAAGCGGGGGTTTGTACGACAATGAGCAGTTCTTC,CSVVSGGLYDNEQFF
16,-,TRBJ2-7,TRBV4-2,TRBD2,TGTGCCAGCAGCCAAGAACTAGCGGGAGGGTCCTACGAGCAGTACTTC,CASSQELAGGSYEQYF
17,once,TRBJ2-2,TRBV10-2,TRBD2,TGCGCCAGCAGTGTAGAGACTAGCGGATGGGGCACCGGGGAGCTGTTTTTT,CASSVETSGWGTGELFF
15,-,TRBJ1-2,TRBV6-5,-,TGTGCCAGCAGTCACCCCGAGGGGGATCGTTATGGCTACACCTTC,CASSHPEGDRYGYTF
14,-,TRBJ1-4,TRBV30,-,TGTGCCTGGAGTGTTGGGGCAGGAAATGAAAAACTGTTTTTT,CAWSVGAGNEKLFF
13,-,TRBJ2-7,TRBV29-1,-,TGCAGCGTTGAAACAGGCCCAGACTACGAGCAGTACTTC,CSVETGPDYEQYF
19,few,TRBJ1-3,TRBV6-4,TRBD1,TGTGCCAGCAGTGACAGGGGGCCGGATATTTCGAGCTCTGGAAACACCATATATTTT,CASSDRGPDISSSGNTIYF
14,once,TRBJ1-4,TRBV18,-,TGTGCCAGCTCAATCGGACAGACTAATGAAAAACTGTTTTTT,CASSIGQTNEKLFF
13,-,TRBJ1-2,TRBV5-1,-,TGCGCCAGCAGCCTCGGGTCCGGGGATGGCTACACCTTC,CASSLGSGDGYTF
16,-,TRBJ2-7,TRBV5-1,TRBD2,TGCGCCAGCAGCTTAGAGACTAGCGGGGGGGCGGACGAGCAGTACTTC,CASSLETSGGADEQYF
15,-,TRBJ1-6,TRBV30,-,TGTGCCTGGAGTGTACAAGAGGGGTCCTTTTCACCCCTCCACTTT,CAWSVQEGSFSPLHF
16,-,TRBJ2-1,TRBV4-1,TRBD1,TGCGCCAGCAGCCTTGGACAGGGGGCTCTCGGGGGTGAGCAGTTCTTC,CASSLGQGALGGEQFF
14,-,TRBJ1-5,TRBV5-8,-,TGTGCCAGCAGCTTGGTTGCAAGCAATCAGCCCCAGCATTTT,CASSLVASNQPQHF
14,-,TRBJ1-1,TRBV6-5,-,TGTGCCAGCAGTAAAGACACCTCGGTCACTGAAGCTTTCTTT,CASSKDTSVTEAFF
18,-,TRBJ2-5,TRBV14,-,TGTGCCAGCAGCCAAGTCATAGGGGTGGCCTCGTACCAAGAGACCCAGTACTTC,CASSQVIGVASYQETQYF
13,-,TRBJ1-5,TRBV7-9,-,TGTGCCAGCACCACAGGACCCAATCAGCCCCAGCATTTT,CASTTGPNQPQHF
15,-,TRBJ2-5,TRBV5-4,TRBD2,TGTGCCAGCAGCACGAAGCGGGGGGGCCCGGAGACCCAGTACTTC,CASSTKRGGPETQYF
15,-,TRBJ1-5,TRBV9,TRBD1,TGTGCCAGCAGCGCGGGACAGGGGGGGGATCAGCCCCAGCATTTT,CASSAGQGGDQPQHF
15,once,TRBJ1-2,TRBV4-1,-,TGCGCCAGCAGCCCCCACGAAACTTCTAACTATGGCTACACCTTC,CASSPHETSNYGYTF
17,-,TRBJ2-2,TRBV15,-,TGTGCCACCAGCGCCGGGGGGCTGGGACCGAACACCGGGGAGCTGTTTTTT,CATSAGGLGPNTGELFF
14,medium-sized,TRBJ2-7,TRBV25-1,-,TGTGCCAGCAGGGGAAACATACGCTCCTACGAGCAGTACTTC,CASRGNIRSYEQYF
15,few,TRBJ2-4,TRBV4-3,-,TGCGCCAGCAGCCAAGATCGGCATGACAAAAACATTCAGTACTTC,CASSQDRHDKNIQYF
16,-,TRBJ2-7,TRBV7-8,-,TGTGCCAGCAGCTTAGCTCTGAGGAGGAGCTCCTACGAGCAGTACTTC,CASSLALRRSSYEQYF
15,-,TRBJ1-5,TRBV5-1,-,TGCGCCAGCAGCTTGGACGGGATCAGCAATCAGCCCCAGCATTTT,CASSLDGISNQPQHF
14,-,TRBJ2-7,TRBV19,TRBD2,TGTGCCAGTAGTATTTTAGCGGGAGCCTACGAGCAGTACTTC,CASSILAGAYEQYF
13,-,TRBJ1-2,TRBV5-6,-,TGTGCCAGCAGCTTAATGGGAACAGGTGGCTACACCTTC,CASSLMGTGGYTF
15,-,TRBJ2-1,TRBV7-8,TRBD2,TGTGCCAGCAGCTTTGGCGGGGGGGCCTACAATGAGCAGTTCTTC,CASSFGGGAYNEQFF
11,-,TRBJ2-7,TRBV29-1,-,TGCAGCGTTGAAGCTGCCGACGAGCAGTACTTC,CSVEAADEQYF
14,-,TRBJ2-3,TRBV5-1,-,TGCGCCAGCAGCTTTCGGGGGGCCGGAGATACGCAGTATTTT,CASSFRGAGDTQYF
13,-,TRBJ1-5,TRBV30,-,TGTGCCTGGAGTGAGAGTAAGTCTGCGCCCCAGCATTTT,CAWSESKSAPQHF